These 10 T cell receptor beta chains originate from one sample sequenced in a study of T cell repertoires in aging, cancer and after chemotherapy. A mixed TRB-A/B primer pool amplified rearranged TRB by multiplex touch-down PCR. TCRdb reanalysed the multiplex PCR reads using MiXCR and keeps one entry per CDR3 protein. The table lists approximately 10,000 distinct CDR3 sequences, 25% to 30% of them singletons, with 1.9% in the top ten. The template was genomic DNA from peripheral blood, not RNA. Sequenced material: blood. Every receptor here comes from a human donor in good health.

V is TRBV6-2 or TRBV6-3 and J is TRBJ2-7; 9 bases fit TRBD1. The CDR3 is 14 amino acids. CDR1 and CDR2 from the germline V gene are MNHEY and SVGEGT. The ends lost 7 bases at V and 3 bases at J; junction bases unmatched: 7. CDR3 region: CASTPGTGNYEQYF. DNA for the CDR3: TGTGCCAGCACCCCCGGGACAGGGAACTACGAGCAGTACTTC.

There are a few counts of this clonotype. The chain uses TRBV12-3 or TRBV12-4 and TRBJ1-2; TRBD1 aligns across 7 bases. The V segment lost 6 bases and the J segment 4 bases; nucleotides outside the gene matches: 8. The CDR3 totals 14 residues. The CDR3, as DNA: TGTGCCAGCAGCTTACAGGGGCCGTCCTATGGCTACACCTTC. Translating it yields CASSLQGPSYGYTF.

The V call is TRBV25-1, the J call TRBJ1-3; tentative D call: TRBD1 (5 bases). Germline CDR1 reads MGHDK; CDR2 reads SYGVNS. This CDR3 has 16 residues. V lost 6 bases and J lost 2, with 17 bases in between. The CDR3 DNA reads as TGTGCCAGCAGCCCCGCCGGGGGGGGGACTGGAAACACCATATATTTT. It is translated as CASSPAGGGTGNTIYF.

The chain has TRBV18 and TRBJ1-6; D remains unclear. V dropped 3 bases and J dropped 7 bases, with 7 bases sitting between them. CDR3 length: 13 residues. CDR1 is KGHSH and CDR2 is LQKENI in the germline V gene. CDR3 sequence (DNA): TGTGCCAGCTCACCCTTTGAGAATTCACCCCTCCACTTT. Its translation is CASSPFENSPLHF.

This clonotype has a handful of counts. This chain uses TRBV7-2 with TRBJ2-5, with 7 nucleotides matching TRBD1. CDR1 and CDR2 from the germline V gene are SGHTA and FQGNSA. V dropped 3 bases and J dropped 5; count of bases not matched to a gene: 3. This CDR3 comprises 13 residues. The CDR3 here is CASSFDREETQYF. CDR3 DNA: TGTGCCAGCAGCTTCGACAGGGAGGAGACCCAGTACTTC.

V is TRBV6-2 or TRBV6-3 and J is TRBJ2-3; the D is unclear. This CDR3 is built from 14 residues. From germline, CDR1 is MNHEY and CDR2 SVGEGT. Trimming removed 5 bases from V and 6 bases from J, with 15 bases in between. The CDR3 DNA follows: TGTGCCAGCAGTGCTCGGGCCGCCCCGGATACGCAGTATTTT. Translated, it gives CASSARAAPDTQYF.

Concerning this clonotype itself: A much larger clone sits a single nucleotide away, making a read error possible. This sequence joins TRBV29-1 and TRBJ2-7, with TRBD1 identical over 10 bases. V was clipped by 7 bases and J by 4 bases; unmatched bases: 7. CDR3 length equals 13 residues. Germline CDR1 is SQVTM and CDR2 is ANQGSEA. CDR3 DNA: TGCAGCGACGAAGGGACAGGGGATTACGAGCAGTACTTC. As protein: CSDEGTGDYEQYF.

This clonotype was seen more than once but under ten times. The rearrangement uses TRBV20-1 and TRBJ1-6; D is unclear. The CDR3 has 15 amino acids. Trimming pared 3 bases from V and 11 bases from J, leaving 20 bases between. Germline lookup yields CDR1 DFQATT and CDR2 SNEGSKA (reference sequence). The chain's CDR3 is CSASLGGGGGTPLHF. CDR3 nucleotides: TGCAGTGCTAGCCTTGGAGGCGGCGGAGGAACACCCCTCCACTTT.

This clonotype was detected only a few times. The rearrangement uses TRBV20-1 and TRBJ2-2; no clear D. V was pared by 2 bases and J by 17 bases, with 18 bases between. Germline lookup yields CDR1 DFQATT and CDR2 SNEGSKA (reference sequence). CDR3 length equals 12 residues. CDR3 protein: CSARKAPDQNFF. CDR3 nucleotides: TGCAGTGCTAGAAAGGCACCGGACCAAAACTTTTTT.

The chain uses TRBV18 and TRBJ2-1, with D uncertain. Deletions cut 3 bases from V and 2 bases from J, with 17 bases between. Germline CDR1 is KGHSH and CDR2 is LQKENI. This CDR3 has 17 residues. The CDR3 DNA reads TGTGCCAGCTCACCTCGACCCACTCGCCGAGCCTACAATGAGCAGTTCTTC. Its protein product is CASSPRPTRRAYNEQFF.